Below, 8 T cell receptor beta chains from the same sample are listed, as sequenced in a study of blood T cell repertoires in COVID-19. TCRdb keeps only in-frame clones here, not all; method: immunoSEQ multiplex PCR. The profile covers roughly 190,000 clones, with 84% appearing a single time and around 15% taken by the ten largest. Sequenced sample: peripheral blood. These receptors all come from a young man with active or convalescent COVID-19.

Concerning this clone: At one boundary the junction diverges from the germline segment, which might be a read error. The same CDR3 also results from other DNA sequences found in this sample. The rearrangement links TRBV5-8 to TRBJ2-1; TRBD2 is a possible D gene (5 bases). The CDR3 totals 17 residues. Germline CDR1 is SGHTS and CDR2 is YDEGEE. CDR3 loop: CASSSKGRGESYNEQFF. The CDR3 coding sequence is TGTGCCAGCAGCTCCAAGGGCCGGGGTGAATCCTATAATGAGCAGTTCTTC.

This sequence joins TRBV10-3 and TRBJ1-6; D gene ambiguous. Trimming cost V 3 bases and J 6 bases, with 9 bases left between them. The CDR3 is 14 amino acids. CDR1 ENHRY and CDR2 SYGVKD come from the germline V gene. In DNA, the CDR3 is TGTGCCATCAGTGACCTTAATTTTAATTCACCCCTCCACTTT. It encodes CAISDLNFNSPLHF.

The V call is TRBV12-3 or TRBV12-4, the J call TRBJ2-5; D might be TRBD2 (5 bases). With 7 bases removed from V and 3 bases from J, the gap between germline ends came to 12 bases. This CDR3 is 13 amino acids long. This CDR3 is CASTKTIEETQYF. In nucleotides, the CDR3 is TGTGCCAGCACTAAGACTATCGAAGAGACCCAGTACTTC.

This chain links TRBV24-1 with TRBJ2-3; 7 positions match TRBD2. Germline values: CDR1 KGHDR, CDR2 SFDVKD. This CDR3 spans 15 amino acids. V dropped 1 base and J dropped 6; count of bases not matched to a gene: 6. CDR3 loop: CATSDFRGSGDTQYF. DNA for the CDR3: TGTGCCACCAGTGATTTCCGCGGGAGTGGGGATACGCAGTATTTT.

The V call is TRBV5-1, the J call TRBJ2-7, with 7 bases identical to TRBD1. Germline V lookup: CDR1 SGHRS, CDR2 YFSETQ. CDR3 length equals 15 residues. Germline trimming cut 4 bases from V and 0 bases from J; bases unmatched to any gene: 7. CDR3 DNA: TGCGCCAGCAGCCCCGGGACAGCGAGCTCCTACGAGCAGTACTTC. It yields the protein CASSPGTASSYEQYF.

J is TRBJ1-4 and V is TRBV9, with D uncertain. The CDR3 length is 19 residues. Germline CDR1 reads SGDLS; CDR2 reads YYNGEE. Trimming shortened V by 4 bases and J by 0 bases, and 22 bases separated the two germline ends. The chain's CDR3 is CASSLPESPYTATNEKLFF. CDR3 bases: TGTGCCAGCAGCCTCCCGGAGAGTCCCTATACTGCAACTAATGAAAAACTGTTTTTT.

In its sample, this clone was seen a few times. This chain joins TRBV19 and TRBJ2-5; 7 bases map to TRBD2. The CDR3 is 14 amino acids. V gave up 5 bases and J gave up 3 bases; unmatched junction bases: 6. Germline V gene lookup returns CDR1 LNHDA and CDR2 SQIVND (reference sequence). CDR3 loop: CASSPGLVKETQYF. CDR3 in DNA: TGTGCCAGTAGTCCCGGACTAGTGAAAGAGACCCAGTACTTC.

The chain is built from TRBV6-5 and TRBJ2-1; 9 nucleotides agree with TRBD1. Per the germline V gene, CDR1 is MNHEY and CDR2 is SVGAGI. The CDR3 runs to 15 residues. The trim removed 7 bases at V and 7 bases at J, leaving 11 bases unmatched. As DNA, the CDR3 is TGTGCCAGCACCGCCCCGGGACAGGGCCAAAATGAGCAGTTCTTC. Translation: CASTAPGQGQNEQFF.